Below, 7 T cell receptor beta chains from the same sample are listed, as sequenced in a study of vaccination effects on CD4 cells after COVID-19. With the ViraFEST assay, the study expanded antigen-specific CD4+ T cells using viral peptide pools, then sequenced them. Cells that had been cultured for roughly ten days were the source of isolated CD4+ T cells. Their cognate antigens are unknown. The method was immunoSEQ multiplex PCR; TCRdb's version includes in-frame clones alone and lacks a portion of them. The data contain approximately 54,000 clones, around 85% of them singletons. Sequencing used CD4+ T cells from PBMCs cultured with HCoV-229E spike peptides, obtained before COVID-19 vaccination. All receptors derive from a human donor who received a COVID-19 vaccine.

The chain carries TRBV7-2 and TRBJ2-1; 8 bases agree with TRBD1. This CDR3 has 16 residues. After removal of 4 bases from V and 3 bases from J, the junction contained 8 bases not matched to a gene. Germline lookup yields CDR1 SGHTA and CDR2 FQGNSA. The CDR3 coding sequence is TGTGCCAGCAGCTCGACAGGGGCCACAAGCTACAATGAGCAGTTCTTC. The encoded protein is CASSSTGATSYNEQFF.

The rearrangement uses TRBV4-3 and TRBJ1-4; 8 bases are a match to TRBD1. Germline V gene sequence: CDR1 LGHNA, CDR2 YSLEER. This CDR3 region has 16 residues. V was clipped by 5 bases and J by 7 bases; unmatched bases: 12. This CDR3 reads CASSYIGQGRGEKLFF. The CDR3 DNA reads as TGCGCCAGCAGCTACATCGGACAGGGAAGGGGTGAAAAACTGTTTTTT.

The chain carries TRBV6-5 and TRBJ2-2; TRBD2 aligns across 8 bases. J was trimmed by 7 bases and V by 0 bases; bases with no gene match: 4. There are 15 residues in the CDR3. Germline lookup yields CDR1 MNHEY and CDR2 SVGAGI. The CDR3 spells CASSYSTSGDGELFF. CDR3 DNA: TGTGCCAGCAGTTACTCCACTAGCGGCGACGGGGAGCTGTTTTTT.

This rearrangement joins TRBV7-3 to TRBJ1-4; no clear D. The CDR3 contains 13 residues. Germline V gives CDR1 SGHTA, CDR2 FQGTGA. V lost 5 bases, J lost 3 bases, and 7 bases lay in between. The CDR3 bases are TGTGCCAGCAGCCCCGGACCTAATGAAAAACTGTTTTTT. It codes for CASSPGPNEKLFF.

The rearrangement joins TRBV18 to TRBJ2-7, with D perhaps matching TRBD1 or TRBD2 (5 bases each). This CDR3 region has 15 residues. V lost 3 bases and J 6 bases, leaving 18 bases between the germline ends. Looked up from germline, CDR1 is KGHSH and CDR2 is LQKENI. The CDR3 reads CASSPSGPPAGEQYV. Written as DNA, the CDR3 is TGTGCCAGCTCACCCTCAGGGCCCCCCGCGGGCGAGCAGTACGTC.

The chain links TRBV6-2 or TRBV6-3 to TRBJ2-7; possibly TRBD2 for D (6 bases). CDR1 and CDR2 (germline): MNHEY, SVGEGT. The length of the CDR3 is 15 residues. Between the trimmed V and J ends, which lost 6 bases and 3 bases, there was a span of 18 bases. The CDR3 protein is CASSDGGGGSYEQYV. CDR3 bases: TGTGCCAGCAGCGACGGGGGTGGAGGTAGCTACGAGCAGTACGTC.

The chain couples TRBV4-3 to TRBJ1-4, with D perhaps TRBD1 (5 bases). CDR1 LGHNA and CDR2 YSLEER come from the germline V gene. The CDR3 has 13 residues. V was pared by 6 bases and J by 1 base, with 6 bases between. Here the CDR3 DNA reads TGCGCCAGCAGGAGGGGAACTAATGAAAAACTGTTTTTT. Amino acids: CASRRGTNEKLFF.